Below, 8 T cell receptor beta chains from the same sample are listed, as sequenced in a study of blood T cell repertoires in COVID-19. Clones were sequenced by immunoSEQ multiplex PCR, and TCRdb holds only the in-frame ones, with some missing. The data show roughly 70,000 clones, with roughly 80% seen just once and roughly 4.8% held by the top ten. The source material was peripheral blood. These TCRs come from an elderly woman with active or convalescent COVID-19.

The rearrangement links TRBV27 to TRBJ2-7, with D tentatively TRBD1 (6 bases). The CDR3 is 12 amino acids. Germline V gene sequence: CDR1 MNHEY, CDR2 SMNVEV (reference sequence). V shed 8 bases and J shed 6 bases, with 14 bases lying between them. As DNA, the CDR3 is TGTGCCAGCGGGGCTACCAGGGGCGAGCAGTACTTC. Translating gives CASGATRGEQYF.

The CDR3 protein is CASRDYRTDDEQYF. The CDR3 region has the DNA TGTGCCAGCAGGGACTACCGTACCGATGACGAGCAGTACTTC. This chain connects TRBV6-5 to TRBJ2-7; a possible D gene is TRBD2 (6 bases). This CDR3 spans 14 amino acids. V lost 6 bases and J lost 5, with 17 bases in between. The germline V gene encodes CDR1 MNHEY and CDR2 SVGAGI.

The chain uses TRBV11-3 and TRBJ1-4; perhaps TRBD1 as D (6 bases). The CDR3 sequence is 18 residues long. Germline lookup yields CDR1 SGHNT and CDR2 YENEEA. V was clipped by 7 bases and J by 0 bases, with 21 bases between them. CDR3 DNA: TGTGCCAGCAAGCAAGTGGGGGCCAGCATACCAACTAATGAAAAACTGTTTTTT. Its protein product is CASKQVGASIPTNEKLFF.

The V call is TRBV10-2, the J call TRBJ1-5; 9 bases line up with TRBD1. The CDR3 spans 15 residues. Trimming at V came to 2 bases and at J to 6 bases, leaving 5 bases not matched to a gene. CDR1 is WSHSY and CDR2 is SAAADI in the germline V gene. CDR3 sequence (DNA): TGCGCCAGCAGTGAGCCCGGGACAGGGTTTCAGCCCCAGCATTTT. Its translation is CASSEPGTGFQPQHF.

This rearrangement joins TRBV19 to TRBJ1-1, with D hard to call. The CDR3 length is 13 residues. Trimming removed 5 bases from V and 2 bases from J, with 9 bases in between. Germline CDR1 and CDR2: LNHDA and SQIVND (reference sequence). The CDR3 spells CASSESSNTEAFF. The DNA for the CDR3 is TGTGCCAGTAGTGAGTCCTCCAACACTGAAGCTTTCTTT.

The chain links TRBV7-9 to TRBJ2-7; TRBD1 aligns across 7 bases. CDR1 is SEHNR and CDR2 is FQNEAQ in the germline V gene (reference sequence). The CDR3 is 15 residues long. The V and J ends lost 5 bases and 0 bases, in that order; junction bases with no gene match: 7. The CDR3 reads CASSRTGGSSYEQYF. CDR3 DNA sequence: TGTGCCAGCAGCCGGACAGGAGGAAGCTCCTACGAGCAGTACTTC.

The CDR3 sequence is CATSDRSGRASNEQFF. CDR3 DNA sequence: TGTGCCACCAGTGACAGGAGCGGGAGGGCCTCGAATGAGCAGTTCTTC. The rearrangement joins TRBV24-1 to TRBJ2-1; 10 bases agree with TRBD2. The germline CDR1 and CDR2 sequences are KGHDR and SFDVKD. The V segment lost 4 bases and the J segment 7 bases; nucleotides outside the gene matches: 9. This CDR3 contains 16 residues.

The table lists this clone with a few counts. Different DNA sequences within this sample yield the same CDR3. This sequence joins TRBV9 and TRBJ2-2, with 9 bases matching TRBD1. The V gene's germline CDR1 is SGDLS and CDR2 YYNGEE. The junction had 3 bases not matched to a gene; V was cut back by 2 bases and J by 4 bases. This CDR3 contains 15 residues. Written as DNA, the CDR3 is TGTGCCAGCAGCGTGGAGACAGGGGGCACCGGGGAGCTGTTTTTT. This sequence encodes CASSVETGGTGELFF.